The 22 T cell receptor beta chains below were found in one sample sequenced in a study of blood T cell repertoires in COVID-19. The repertoire was sequenced with immunoSEQ multiplex PCR; TCRdb's copy has only in-frame clones and lacks some. The sample has roughly 34,000 clones; 75% to 90% are singletons. The source material was peripheral blood. All receptors come from a woman at least 80 years old with active or convalescent COVID-19.

The chain uses TRBV7-3 and TRBJ1-1, with no clear D. Germline lookup yields CDR1 SGHTA and CDR2 FQGTGA. CDR3 length equals 13 residues. Trimming pared 5 bases from V and 5 bases from J, leaving 12 bases between. The CDR3 is CASSPTLNTEAFF. CDR3 sequence (DNA): TGTGCCAGCAGCCCAACTCTCAATACTGAAGCTTTCTTT.

This clone was seen only once. The chain combines TRBV27 with TRBJ2-5, with D possibly being TRBD2 (6 bases). The CDR3 contains 14 residues. V was trimmed by 2 bases and J by 5 bases, leaving 12 bases between them. Germline assignment: CDR1 MNHEY and CDR2 SMNVEV (reference sequence). The CDR3 sequence is CASSLRDAGETQYF. CDR3 coding DNA: TGTGCCAGCAGTTTAAGGGACGCGGGGGAGACCCAGTACTTC.

The rearrangement links TRBV3-1 (or the pseudogene TRBV3-2) to TRBJ1-2, with D possibly matching TRBD1 (6 bases). Germline CDR1 and CDR2: LGHDT and YNNKEL (reference sequence). V lost 4 bases, J lost 1 base, and 7 bases lay in between. This CDR3 contains 13 residues. The CDR3 DNA follows: TGTGCCAGCAGCCCGGGACATAACTATGGCTACACCTTC. Its translation is CASSPGHNYGYTF.

This chain links TRBV19 with TRBJ1-2; D gene uncertain. The CDR3 is 14 amino acids. The V end was cut by 5 bases, the J end by 1 base, with 11 bases between. The germline V gene has CDR1 LNHDA and CDR2 SQIVND (reference sequence). DNA for the CDR3: TGTGCCAGTAGTGACTATTCCTATAACTATGGCTACACCTTC. Residues: CASSDYSYNYGYTF.

The genes are TRBV12-5 and TRBJ2-1, with TRBD2 identical over 10 bases. Trimming removed 4 bases from V and 6 bases from J; junction bases left unmatched: 18. The length of the CDR3 is 19 residues. Germline loops: CDR1 LGHNT, CDR2 FRNRAP. The CDR3, as DNA: TGTGCTAGTGGTTCCAACCCTCTCTTAGCGGGGGGTCAAAGCAATGAGCAGTTCTTC. It encodes CASGSNPLLAGGQSNEQFF.

The chain employs TRBV7-9 and TRBJ1-2; 7 nucleotides line up with TRBD1. The CDR3 consists of 13 residues. CDR1 is SEHNR and CDR2 is FQNEAQ in the germline V gene (reference sequence). Trimming cost V 4 bases and J 4 bases; bases outside gene matches: 3. The CDR3 DNA sequence: TGTGCCAGCAGCTGGGGACAGTCCTATGGCTACACCTTC. As protein: CASSWGQSYGYTF.

The chain recombines TRBV7-7 with TRBJ1-4; 8 nucleotides line up with TRBD1. Trimming removed 7 bases from V and 0 bases from J; junction bases left unmatched: 7. The CDR3 runs 16 residues. Per the germline V gene, CDR1 is SSHAT and CDR2 is FNYEAQ (reference sequence). For the CDR3, the DNA is TGTGCCAGCACCCTCGGGACAGGAGCAACTAATGAAAAACTGTTTTTT. This codes for CASTLGTGATNEKLFF.

The chain has TRBV7-3 and TRBJ1-1, with D hard to call. V was clipped by 4 bases and J by 2 bases, with 14 bases between them. Looked up from germline, CDR1 is SGHTA and CDR2 is FQGTGA. The CDR3 runs to 15 residues. CDR3 in amino acids: CASSWTLRGNTEAFF. CDR3 DNA sequence: TGTGCCAGCAGCTGGACCCTCCGGGGAAACACTGAAGCTTTCTTT. The entire variable domain, with the rest obtained from reference TRBV7-3 and TRBJ1-1, is as follows: GAGVSQTPSNKVTEKGKYVELRCDPISGHTALYWYRQSLGQGPEFLIYFQGTGAADDSGLPNDRFFAVRPEGSVSTLKIQRTERGDSAVYLCASSWTLRGNTEAFFGQGTRLTVV.

The chain links TRBV2 to TRBJ2-1, with 7 nucleotides matching TRBD1. The CDR3 runs 14 residues. The V gene's germline CDR1 is SNHLY and CDR2 FYNNEI. The ends lost 5 bases at V and 3 bases at J; junction bases unmatched: 4. The CDR3 coding sequence is TGTGCCAGCAGTACACAGGGGAGCTACAATGAGCAGTTCTTC. Translated: CASSTQGSYNEQFF. The full variable domain, completed using reference TRBV2 and TRBJ2-1, is EPEVTQTPSHQVTQMGQEVILRCVPISNHLYFYWYRQILGQKVEFLVSFYNNEISEKSEIFDDQFSVERPDGSNFTLKIRSTKLEDSAMYFCASSTQGSYNEQFFGPGTRLTVL.

The DNA for the CDR3 is TGTGCCAGCAGTTACCGTGCAGGCCACTACGAGCAGTACTTC. Its translation is CASSYRAGHYEQYF. The chain combines TRBV6-2 or TRBV6-3 with TRBJ2-7; D uncertain. Germline CDR1 is MNHEY and CDR2 is SVGEGT. The length of the CDR3 is 14 residues. V was cut by 2 bases and J by 3 bases, with 11 bases left in between.

V gene TRBV27 combines with J gene TRBJ2-5; the D gene is possibly TRBD1 (7 bases). CDR1 is MNHEY, CDR2 SMNVEV, per germline (reference sequence). CDR3 length: 14 amino acids. V was shortened by 2 bases and J by 5 bases, with 12 bases between the two germline ends. The CDR3 sequence is CASSLEAGGETQYF. CDR3 DNA sequence: TGTGCCAGCAGTTTAGAGGCAGGGGGGGAGACCCAGTACTTC.

The V gene is TRBV5-1, the J gene TRBJ2-6; tentative D call: TRBD2 (6 bases). The CDR3 consists of 15 residues. V was cut by 1 base and J by 6 bases, with 11 bases left in between. Germline loops: CDR1 SGHRS, CDR2 YFSETQ. CDR3 region: CASSLRGIEANVLTF. DNA of the CDR3: TGCGCCAGCAGCTTGCGGGGGATTGAGGCCAACGTCCTGACTTTC.

This clone was counted a single time. The chain recombines TRBV19 with TRBJ2-2; the match to TRBD2 covers 10 bases. The ends lost 5 bases at V and 6 bases at J; junction bases unmatched: 9. The germline V gene has CDR1 LNHDA and CDR2 SQIVND (reference sequence). The CDR3 totals 16 residues. CDR3 DNA: TGTGCCAGTAGTGGGCCTAGCGGGGGAGGGGCCGGGGAGCTGTTTTTT. It specifies CASSGPSGGGAGELFF.

The rearrangement joins TRBV30 to TRBJ1-3; the D gene is possibly TRBD1 (6 bases). The V gene lost 1 base and the J gene lost 10 bases, with 8 bases spanning the gap. CDR1 GTSNPN and CDR2 SVGIG come from the germline V gene (reference sequence). The length of the CDR3 is 11 residues. CDR3: CAWSEQGTIYF. The CDR3 nucleotides read TGTGCCTGGAGTGAACAGGGTACCATATATTTT.

The chain couples TRBV28 to TRBJ1-5; weak D call: TRBD1 (5 bases). The CDR3 is made up of 16 amino acids. Germline CDR1 is MDHEN and CDR2 is SYDVKM. Trimming stripped 5 bases from V and 7 bases from J, with 21 bases between. The CDR3 sequence: CASSQRWGGKGQPQHF. In nucleotides, the CDR3 is TGTGCCAGCAGTCAGCGTTGGGGTGGCAAGGGGCAGCCCCAGCATTTT.

This chain links TRBV15 with TRBJ1-1; 8 bases are a match to TRBD1. Germline CDR1 is LNHNV and CDR2 is YYDKDF (reference sequence). The CDR3 is 17 amino acids. With 2 bases clipped from V and 2 bases from J, the junction kept 10 bases outside the gene matches. CDR3 in amino acids: CATSRPVLGTGNTEAFF. The DNA for the CDR3 is TGTGCCACCAGCAGACCCGTTTTGGGGACAGGTAACACTGAAGCTTTCTTT.

This chain joins TRBV6-2 or TRBV6-3 and TRBJ2-3, with TRBD2 matching 11 bases. Looked up from germline, CDR1 is MNHEY and CDR2 is SVGEGT. The CDR3 consists of 18 residues. J was trimmed by 5 bases and V by 5 bases; bases with no gene match: 15. CDR3 region: CASSPTISGTSGGDTQYF. The CDR3 DNA reads TGTGCCAGCAGTCCGACTATCTCCGGGACTAGCGGTGGAGATACGCAGTATTTT.

The J gene is TRBJ2-3, the V gene TRBV5-1, with 7 bases fitting TRBD2. The germline V gene encodes CDR1 SGHRS and CDR2 YFSETQ. This CDR3 has 13 amino acids. The ends lost 6 bases at V and 2 bases at J; junction bases unmatched: 3. Here the CDR3 DNA reads TGCGCCAGCAAGCGGGGTAACACAGATACGCAGTATTTT. This codes for CASKRGNTDTQYF.

The genes are TRBV5-1 and TRBJ1-2; no clear D. The CDR3 sequence is 15 residues long. V lost 5 bases and J lost 2, with 16 bases in between. Per germline, CDR1 SGHRS and CDR2 YFSETQ. The CDR3, as DNA: TGCGCCAGCAGTCTACTCGGTGGAGGGAACTATGGCTACACCTTC. This translates into CASSLLGGGNYGYTF. Looking up the rest from reference TRBV5-1 and TRBJ1-2 gives the full variable domain: KAGVTQTPRYLIKTRGQQVTLSCSPISGHRSVSWYQQTPGQGLQFLFEYFSETQRNKGNFPGRFSGRQFSNSRSEMNVSTLELGDSALYLCASSLLGGGNYGYTFGSGTRLTVV.

The rearrangement uses TRBV9 and TRBJ1-2; 7 bases are a match to TRBD1. There are 14 residues in the CDR3. Germline V gene data show CDR1 as SGDLS and CDR2 as YYNGEE. Losses at the gene ends were 4 bases for V and 5 bases for J; bases not matched to a gene: 8. For the CDR3, the DNA is TGTGCCAGCAGCCCGCGGGACAGTCCGTATGGCTACACCTTC. This gives the protein CASSPRDSPYGYTF.

This sequence joins TRBV5-5 and TRBJ2-5; 8 bases fit TRBD1. This CDR3 contains 15 residues. With V trimmed by 0 bases and J by 5 bases, 6 bases remained unmatched. Germline-derived CDR1 and CDR2 are SGHKS and YYEKEE (reference sequence). CDR3 sequence: CASSLAGTGGETQYF. The CDR3 coding sequence is TGTGCCAGCAGCTTGGCCGGAACAGGGGGGGAGACCCAGTACTTC.

V gene TRBV19 combines with J gene TRBJ1-2; TRBD1 aligns across 10 bases. This CDR3 is 17 amino acids long. Germline CDR1 reads LNHDA; CDR2 reads SQIVND (reference sequence). V gave up 6 bases and J gave up 3 bases; unmatched junction bases: 13. In DNA, the CDR3 is TGTGCCAGTAGCGCCGAACCGGGACAGGGGAGGGACTATGGCTACACCTTC. Amino acid sequence: CASSAEPGQGRDYGYTF.